This T cell receptor beta chain was sequenced for a study of blood T cell repertoires in COVID-19. Turning to the study itself: There were acute and convalescent COVID-19 samples, and they came from the United States, Italy and Spain. PBMCs, B-cell-depleted T cells, or T cells were the source of the cDNA or gDNA that made up the material.

The authors' processing: Estimates of nucleated cell counts were drawn from the amplification of reference gene primers. Sequencing used immunoSEQ multiplex PCR; TCRdb keeps in-frame clones, though not all of them. The V and J calls and clone size are taken from that table; D and trimming were inferred from the DNA. Of approximately 90,000 clones in the sample, 65% to 85% were seen once. Germline assignment: CDR1 SEHNR and CDR2 FQNEAQ (reference sequence). The CDR3 is made up of 16 amino acids. The V and J ends lost 6 bases and 0 bases respectively, with 15 bases between them. During active infection, Seattle patients enrolled and were then monitored through disease.

The chain joins TRBV7-9 to TRBJ1-3; possibly TRBD1 for D (5 bases). The receptor comes from a man aged 70-80 years with COVID-19, enrolled during active disease. The sequencing input was peripheral blood. CDR3 in amino acids: CASSPTTGGSGNTIYF. Here the CDR3 DNA reads TGTGCCAGCAGTCCCACAACCGGGGGCTCTGGAAACACCATATATTTT.